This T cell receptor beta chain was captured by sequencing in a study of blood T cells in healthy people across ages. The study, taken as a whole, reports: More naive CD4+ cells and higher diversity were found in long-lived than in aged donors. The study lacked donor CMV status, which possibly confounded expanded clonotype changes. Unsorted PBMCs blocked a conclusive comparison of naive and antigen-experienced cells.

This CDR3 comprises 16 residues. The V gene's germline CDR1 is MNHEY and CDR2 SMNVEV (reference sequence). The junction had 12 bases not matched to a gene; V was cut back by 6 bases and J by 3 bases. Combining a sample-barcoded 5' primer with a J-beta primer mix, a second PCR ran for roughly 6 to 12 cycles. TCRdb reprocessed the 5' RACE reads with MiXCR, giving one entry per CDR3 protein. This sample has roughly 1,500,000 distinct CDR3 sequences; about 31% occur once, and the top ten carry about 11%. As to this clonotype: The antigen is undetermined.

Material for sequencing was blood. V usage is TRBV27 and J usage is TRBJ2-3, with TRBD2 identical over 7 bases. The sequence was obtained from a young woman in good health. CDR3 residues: CASRSFAGEFTDTQYF. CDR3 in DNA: TGTGCCAGCAGATCCTTCGCGGGAGAATTTACAGATACGCAGTATTTT.